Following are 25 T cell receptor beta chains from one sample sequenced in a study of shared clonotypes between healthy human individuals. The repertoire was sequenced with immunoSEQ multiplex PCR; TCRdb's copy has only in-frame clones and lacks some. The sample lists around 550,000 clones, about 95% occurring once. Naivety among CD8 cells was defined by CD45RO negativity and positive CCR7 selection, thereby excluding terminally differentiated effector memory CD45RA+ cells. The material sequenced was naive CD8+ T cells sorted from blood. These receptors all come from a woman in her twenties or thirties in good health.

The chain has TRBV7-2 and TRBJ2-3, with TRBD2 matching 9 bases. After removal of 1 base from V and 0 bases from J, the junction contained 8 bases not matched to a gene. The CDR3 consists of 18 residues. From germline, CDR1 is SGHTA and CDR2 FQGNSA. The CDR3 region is CASSLDHRLAGSTDTQYF. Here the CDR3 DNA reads TGTGCCAGCAGCTTAGATCACCGGCTAGCGGGGAGCACAGATACGCAGTATTTT.

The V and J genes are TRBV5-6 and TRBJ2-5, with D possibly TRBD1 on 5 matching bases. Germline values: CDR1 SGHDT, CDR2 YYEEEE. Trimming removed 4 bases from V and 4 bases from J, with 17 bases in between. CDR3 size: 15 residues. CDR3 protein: CASSPLGQGRETQYF. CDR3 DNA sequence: TGTGCCAGCAGCCCCCTTGGGCAGGGTCGAGAGACCCAGTACTTC.

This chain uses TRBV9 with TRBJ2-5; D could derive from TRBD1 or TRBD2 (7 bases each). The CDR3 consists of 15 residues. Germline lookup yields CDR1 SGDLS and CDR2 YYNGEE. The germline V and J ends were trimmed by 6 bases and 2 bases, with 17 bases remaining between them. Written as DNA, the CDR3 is TGTGCCAGCACCCAGGGGGGGGCGGCTCAAGAGACCCAGTACTTC. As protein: CASTQGGAAQETQYF.

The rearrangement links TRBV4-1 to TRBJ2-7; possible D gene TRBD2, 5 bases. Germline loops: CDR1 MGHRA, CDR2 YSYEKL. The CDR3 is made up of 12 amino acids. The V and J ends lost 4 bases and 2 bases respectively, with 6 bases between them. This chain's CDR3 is CASSPGTYEQYF. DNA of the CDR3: TGCGCCAGCAGCCCCGGGACCTACGAGCAGTACTTC.

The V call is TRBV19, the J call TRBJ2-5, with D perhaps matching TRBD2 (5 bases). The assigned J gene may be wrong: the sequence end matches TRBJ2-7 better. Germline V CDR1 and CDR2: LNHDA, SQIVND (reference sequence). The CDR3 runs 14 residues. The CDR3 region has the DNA TGTGCCAGTAGGTTAGACGGGGAGAGTTACGAGCAGTACTTC. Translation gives CASRLDGESYEQYF.

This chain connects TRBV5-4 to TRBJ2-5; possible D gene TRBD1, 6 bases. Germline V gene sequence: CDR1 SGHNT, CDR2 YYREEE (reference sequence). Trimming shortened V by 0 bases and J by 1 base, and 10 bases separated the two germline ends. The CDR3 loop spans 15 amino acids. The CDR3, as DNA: TGTGCCAGCAGCTTGGGACAGGCGCTCCAAGAGACCCAGTACTTC. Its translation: CASSLGQALQETQYF.

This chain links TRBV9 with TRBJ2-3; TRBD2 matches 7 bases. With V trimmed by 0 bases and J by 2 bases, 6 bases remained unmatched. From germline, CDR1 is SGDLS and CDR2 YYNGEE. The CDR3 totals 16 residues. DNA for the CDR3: TGTGCCAGCAGCGTAGAAAGCGGGATGACCACAGATACGCAGTATTTT. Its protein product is CASSVESGMTTDTQYF.

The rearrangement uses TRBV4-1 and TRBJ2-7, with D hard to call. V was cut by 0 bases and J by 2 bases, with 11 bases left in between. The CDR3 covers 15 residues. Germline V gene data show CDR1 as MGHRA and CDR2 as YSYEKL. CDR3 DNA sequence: TGCGCCAGCAGCCAAGATTCTTACAGAACCTACGAGCAGTACTTC. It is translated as CASSQDSYRTYEQYF.

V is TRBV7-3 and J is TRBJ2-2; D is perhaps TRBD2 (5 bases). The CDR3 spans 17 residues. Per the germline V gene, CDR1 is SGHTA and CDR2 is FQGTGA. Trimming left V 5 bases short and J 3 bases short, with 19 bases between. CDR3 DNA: TGTGCCAGCAGCCCCTCGATCAGCGGCACTTACACCGGGGAGCTGTTTTTT. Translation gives CASSPSISGTYTGELFF.

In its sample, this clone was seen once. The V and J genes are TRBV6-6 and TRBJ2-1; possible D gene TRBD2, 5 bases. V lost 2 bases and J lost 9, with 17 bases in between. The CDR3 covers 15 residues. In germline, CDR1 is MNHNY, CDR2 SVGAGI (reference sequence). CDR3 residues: CASSYPRRSGIEQFF. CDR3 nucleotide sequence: TGTGCCAGCAGTTACCCCCGTAGGTCGGGAATTGAGCAGTTCTTC.

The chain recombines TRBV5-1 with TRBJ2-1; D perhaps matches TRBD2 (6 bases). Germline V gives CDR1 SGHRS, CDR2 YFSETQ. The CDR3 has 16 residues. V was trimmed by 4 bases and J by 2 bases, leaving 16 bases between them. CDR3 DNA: TGCGCCAGCAGCCCGGACGGGACTGGGCCCTACAATGAGCAGTTCTTC. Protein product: CASSPDGTGPYNEQFF.

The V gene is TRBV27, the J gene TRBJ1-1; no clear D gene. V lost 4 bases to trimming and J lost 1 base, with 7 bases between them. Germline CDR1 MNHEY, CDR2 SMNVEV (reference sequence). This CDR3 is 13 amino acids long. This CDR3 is CASSSRQNTEAFF. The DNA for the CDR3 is TGTGCCAGCAGTTCTCGACAGAACACTGAAGCTTTCTTT.

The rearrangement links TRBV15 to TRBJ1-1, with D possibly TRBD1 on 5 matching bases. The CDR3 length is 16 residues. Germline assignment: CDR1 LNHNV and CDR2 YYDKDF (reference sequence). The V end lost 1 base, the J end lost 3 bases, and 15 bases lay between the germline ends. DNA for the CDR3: TGTGCCACCAGCAGAGGGTCCAGGGACGGGCACACTGAAGCTTTCTTT. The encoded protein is CATSRGSRDGHTEAFF.

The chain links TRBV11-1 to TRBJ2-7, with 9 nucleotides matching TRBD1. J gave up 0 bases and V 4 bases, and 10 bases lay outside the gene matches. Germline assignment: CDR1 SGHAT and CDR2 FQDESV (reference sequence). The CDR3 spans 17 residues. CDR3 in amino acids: CASSSDMGQGFSYEQYF. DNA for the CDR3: TGTGCCAGCAGCTCAGATATGGGACAGGGATTCTCCTACGAGCAGTACTTC. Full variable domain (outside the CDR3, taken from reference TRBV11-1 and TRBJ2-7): EAEVAQSPRYKITEKSQAVAFWCDPISGHATLYWYRQILGQGPELLVQFQDESVVDDSQLPKDRFSAERLKGVDSTLKIQPAELGDSAMYLCASSSDMGQGFSYEQYFGPGTRLTVT.

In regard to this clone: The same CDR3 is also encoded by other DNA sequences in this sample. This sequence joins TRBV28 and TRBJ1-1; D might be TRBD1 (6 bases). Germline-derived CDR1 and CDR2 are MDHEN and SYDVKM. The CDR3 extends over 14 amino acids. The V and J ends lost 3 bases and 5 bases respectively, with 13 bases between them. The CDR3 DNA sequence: TGTGCCAGCAGTTTGTCAGGGGTGGGGACTGAAGCTTTCTTT. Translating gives CASSLSGVGTEAFF.

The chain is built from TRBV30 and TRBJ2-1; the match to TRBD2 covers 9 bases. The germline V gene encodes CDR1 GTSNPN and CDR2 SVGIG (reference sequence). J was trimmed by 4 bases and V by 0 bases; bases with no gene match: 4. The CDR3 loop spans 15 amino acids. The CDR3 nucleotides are TGTGCCTGGAGTGTAGCTAGCGGGGTATACAATGAGCAGTTCTTC. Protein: CAWSVASGVYNEQFF.

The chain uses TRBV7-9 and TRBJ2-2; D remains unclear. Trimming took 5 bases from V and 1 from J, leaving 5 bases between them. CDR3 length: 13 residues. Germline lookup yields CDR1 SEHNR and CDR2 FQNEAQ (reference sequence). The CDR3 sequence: CASSRQNTGELFF. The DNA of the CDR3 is TGTGCCAGCAGCCGACAGAACACCGGGGAGCTGTTTTTT.

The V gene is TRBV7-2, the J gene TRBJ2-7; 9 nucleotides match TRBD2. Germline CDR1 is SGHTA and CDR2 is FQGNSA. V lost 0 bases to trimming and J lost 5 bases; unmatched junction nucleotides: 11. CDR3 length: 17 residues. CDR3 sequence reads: CASSLASGGTPRDEQYF. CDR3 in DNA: TGTGCCAGCAGCTTAGCCAGCGGGGGGACACCTCGAGACGAGCAGTACTTC. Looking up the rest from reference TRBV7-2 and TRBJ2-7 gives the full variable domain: GAGVSQSPSNKVTEKGKDVELRCDPISGHTALYWYRQSLGQGLEFLIYFQGNSAPDKSGLPSDRFSAERTGGSVSTLTIQRTQQEDSAVYLCASSLASGGTPRDEQYFGPGTRLTVT.

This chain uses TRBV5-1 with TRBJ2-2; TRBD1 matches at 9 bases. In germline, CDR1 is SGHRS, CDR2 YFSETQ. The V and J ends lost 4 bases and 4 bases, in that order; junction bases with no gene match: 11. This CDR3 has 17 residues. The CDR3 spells CASSTNRDRVATGELFF. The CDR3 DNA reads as TGCGCCAGCAGCACAAACCGGGACAGGGTTGCCACCGGGGAGCTGTTTTTT.

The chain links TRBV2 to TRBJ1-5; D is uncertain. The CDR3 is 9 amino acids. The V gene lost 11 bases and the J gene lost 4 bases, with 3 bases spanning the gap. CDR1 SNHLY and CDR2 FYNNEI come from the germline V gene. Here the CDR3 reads CAHNQPQHF. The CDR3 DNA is TGTGCCCATAATCAGCCCCAGCATTTT. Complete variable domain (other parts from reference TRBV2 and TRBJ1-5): EPEVTQTPSHQVTQMGQEVILRCVPISNHLYFYWYRQILGQKVEFLVSFYNNEISEKSEIFDDQFSVERPDGSNFTLKIRSTKLEDSAMYFCAHNQPQHFGDGTRLSIL.

CDR3 nucleotides: TGTGCCAGCAGAAGGGACCTATACTACGAGCAGTACTTC. Translating gives CASRRDLYYEQYF. The V and J genes are TRBV7-9 and TRBJ2-7, with D possibly being TRBD1 or TRBD2 (5 bases each). Germline-derived CDR1 and CDR2 are SEHNR and FQNEAQ (reference sequence). Trimming removed 6 bases from V and 3 bases from J, with 12 bases in between. The CDR3 covers 13 residues.

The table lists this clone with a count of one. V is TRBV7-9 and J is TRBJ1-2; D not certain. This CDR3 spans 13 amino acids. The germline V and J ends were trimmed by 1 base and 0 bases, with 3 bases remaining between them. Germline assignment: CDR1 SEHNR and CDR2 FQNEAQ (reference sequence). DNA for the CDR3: TGTGCCAGCAGCTTAGGGGCTAACTATGGCTACACCTTC. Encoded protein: CASSLGANYGYTF.

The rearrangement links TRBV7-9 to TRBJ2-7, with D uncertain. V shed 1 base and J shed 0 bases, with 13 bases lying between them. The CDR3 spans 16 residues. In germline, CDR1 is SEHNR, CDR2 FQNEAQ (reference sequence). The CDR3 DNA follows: TGTGCCAGCAGCTTAGATATAGCTGCCAGCTCCTACGAGCAGTACTTC. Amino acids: CASSLDIAASSYEQYF.

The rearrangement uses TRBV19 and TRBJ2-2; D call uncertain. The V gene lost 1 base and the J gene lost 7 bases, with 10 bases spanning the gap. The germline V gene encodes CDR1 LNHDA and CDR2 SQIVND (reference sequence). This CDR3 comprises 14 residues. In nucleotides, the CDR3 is TGTGCCAGTAGTATAGTTGGGCTTCACGGGGAGCTGTTTTTT. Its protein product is CASSIVGLHGELFF. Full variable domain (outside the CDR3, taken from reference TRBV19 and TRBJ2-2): DGGITQSPKYLFRKEGQNVTLSCEQNLNHDAMYWYRQDPGQGLRLIYYSQIVNDFQKGDIAEGYSVSREKKESFPLTVTSAQKNPTAFYLCASSIVGLHGELFFGEGSRLTVL.

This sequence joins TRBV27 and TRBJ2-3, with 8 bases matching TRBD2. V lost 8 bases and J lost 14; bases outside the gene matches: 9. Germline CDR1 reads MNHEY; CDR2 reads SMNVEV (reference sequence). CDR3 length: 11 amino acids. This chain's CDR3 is CASSPGGVSYF. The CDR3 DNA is TGTGCCAGCTCTCCCGGGGGGGTGTCGTATTTT.